This T cell receptor beta chain stems from a study of cytomegalovirus exposure and HLA in healthy donors. Study conclusions and caveats: A classifier reportedly called cytomegalovirus status with high sensitivity and specificity. A previous analysis found most TCR beta V segments productive roughly 90% or roughly 30% of the time. A later analysis showed TCR association rates differing by HLA locus, peaking at DRB1 and lowest at HLA-C. Sequencing depth roughly uniform across donors was assumed in presence/absence analyses.

A note on this clone: Its antigen remains unknown.

PCR involved 60 Vbeta and 13 Jbeta primers. TCRdb keeps only in-frame clones here, not all; method: immunoSEQ multiplex PCR. The profile shows fewer than 200,000 clones, 81% of them singletons. Sequences were obtained from PBMCs. This TCR was sampled from a man aged 40-49 years in good health and CMV-seropositive.

This CDR3 is CASSQEGRGGTYEQYF. The CDR3, as DNA: TGTGCCAGCAGCCAAGAGGGTCGGGGGGGCACCTACGAGCAGTACTTC. V and J are TRBV4-2 and TRBJ2-7, with 8 bases matching TRBD2. CDR1 LGHNA and CDR2 YNFKEQ come from the germline V gene. The CDR3 is 16 amino acids. Trimming cost V 0 bases and J 2 bases; bases outside gene matches: 6.